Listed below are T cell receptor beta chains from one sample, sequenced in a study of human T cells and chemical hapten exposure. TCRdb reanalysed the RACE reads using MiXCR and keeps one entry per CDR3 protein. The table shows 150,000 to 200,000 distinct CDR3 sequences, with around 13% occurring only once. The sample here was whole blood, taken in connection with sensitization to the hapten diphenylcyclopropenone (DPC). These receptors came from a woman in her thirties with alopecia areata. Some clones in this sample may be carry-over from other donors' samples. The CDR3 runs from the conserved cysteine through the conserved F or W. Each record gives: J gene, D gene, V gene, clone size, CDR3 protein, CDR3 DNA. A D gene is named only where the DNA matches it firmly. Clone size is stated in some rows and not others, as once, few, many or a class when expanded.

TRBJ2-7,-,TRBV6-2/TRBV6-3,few,CASSFSTGSYEQYF,TGTGCCAGCAGTTTTTCAACAGGGTCCTACGAGCAGTACTTC
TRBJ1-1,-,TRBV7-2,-,CASSWGGKNTEAFF,TGTGCCAGCAGCTGGGGAGGGAAGAACACTGAAGCTTTCTTT
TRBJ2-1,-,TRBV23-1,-,CASSQINSSVQFF,TGCGCCAGCAGTCAAATTAACTCCTCAGTGCAGTTCTTC
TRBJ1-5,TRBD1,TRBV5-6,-,CASSLNRGQSNQPQHF,TGTGCCAGCAGTTTGAATCGGGGACAGAGCAATCAGCCCCAGCATTTT
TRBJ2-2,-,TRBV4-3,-,CASSQVGRLNTGELFF,TGCGCCAGCAGCCAAGTGGGGCGGCTGAACACCGGGGAGCTGTTTTTT
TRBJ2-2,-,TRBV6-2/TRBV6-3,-,CASSSIGATGELFF,TGTGCCAGCAGTTCGATCGGGGCAACCGGGGAGCTGTTTTTT
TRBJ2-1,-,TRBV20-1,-,CSVPLLSSYNEQFF,TGCAGTGTTCCGTTACTGAGCTCCTACAATGAGCAGTTCTTC
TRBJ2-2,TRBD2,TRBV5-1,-,CASSSLSLSGVSGELFF,TGCGCCAGCAGCTCCCTAAGTCTAAGCGGGGTATCCGGGGAGCTGTTTTTT
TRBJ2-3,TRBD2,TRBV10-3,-,CAISVSGVLAGGLDTQYF,TGTGCCATCAGTGTGTCGGGTGTACTAGCGGGAGGGTTGGATACGCAGTATTTT
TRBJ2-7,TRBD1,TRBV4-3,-,CASSQHTGGYEQYF,TGCGCCAGCAGCCAACACACAGGGGGCTACGAGCAGTACTTC
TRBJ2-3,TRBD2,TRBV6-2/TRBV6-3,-,CASLPVTSGGTDTQYF,TGTGCCAGCCTCCCCGTCACTAGCGGGGGGACAGATACGCAGTATTTT
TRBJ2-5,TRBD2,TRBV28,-,CASTSGLAGSRETQYF,TGTGCCAGCACCTCGGGACTAGCGGGGTCTCGGGAGACCCAGTACTTC
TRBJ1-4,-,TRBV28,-,CASGTTGNNEKLFF,TGTGCCAGTGGGACGACAGGAAATAATGAAAAACTGTTTTTT
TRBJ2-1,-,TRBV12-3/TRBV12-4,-,CASSPDGIYNEQFF,TGTGCCAGCAGCCCGGACGGAATCTACAATGAGCAGTTCTTC
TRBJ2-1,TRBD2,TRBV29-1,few,CSVEPWTSGSIRNEQFF,TGCAGCGTTGAGCCCTGGACTAGCGGGAGTATAAGGAATGAGCAGTTCTTC
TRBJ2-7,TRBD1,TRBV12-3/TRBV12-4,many,CASSPWDRTYEQYF,TGTGCCAGCAGTCCATGGGACAGAACCTACGAGCAGTACTTC
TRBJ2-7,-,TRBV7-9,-,CASSLAWGNYEQYF,TGTGCCAGCAGCTTAGCATGGGGGAACTACGAGCAGTACTTC
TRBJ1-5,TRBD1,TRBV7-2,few,CASSSTGRGNQPQHF,TGTGCCAGCAGCTCGACAGGGCGAGGCAATCAGCCCCAGCATTTT
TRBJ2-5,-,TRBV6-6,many,CASRDWGGGETQYF,TGTGCCAGCAGAGACTGGGGAGGCGGAGAGACCCAGTACTTC
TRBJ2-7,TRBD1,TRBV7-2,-,CASSPGTGADEQYF,TGTGCCAGCAGCCCCGGGACAGGGGCGGACGAGCAGTACTTC
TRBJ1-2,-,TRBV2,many,CASNPVLGGYTF,TGTGCCAGCAACCCAGTCCTCGGCGGCTACACCTTC
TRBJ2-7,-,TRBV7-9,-,CASSLALGTPSF,TGTGCCAGCAGCTTAGCGCTCGGGACACCATCGTTC